Listed below are T cell receptor beta chains from one sample, sequenced in a study of brain T cells in children with intractable seizures. Generated by immunoSEQ multiplex PCR, the TCRdb table keeps only in-frame clones and is missing some. The table lists about 340,000 clones, over 90% of them singletons. Sequences were derived from peripheral blood, sampled more than 4 months after surgery. Receptor source: a boy under two years old with tuberous sclerosis and intractable seizures. The CDR3 runs from the conserved cysteine through the conserved F or W. D genes are given only for firm matches. Size is omitted from some rows. Given values are once, few, many or a class for expanded clones.

v_call,j_call,clone_size,d_call,cdr3_aa,cdr3_nt
TRBV7-9,TRBJ2-7,NA,TRBD2,CASSRPSGGSGEQYF,TGTGCCAGCAGCCGGCCTAGCGGGGGGAGTGGCGAGCAGTACTTC
TRBV5-6,TRBJ1-1,NA,NA,CASGYRENTEAFF,TGTGCCAGCGGTTACAGGGAAAACACTGAAGCTTTCTTT
TRBV5-1,TRBJ2-5,NA,NA,CASSLDYSRQETQYF,TGCGCCAGCAGCTTGGATTATAGCAGGCAAGAGACCCAGTACTTC
TRBV6-5,TRBJ1-2,NA,NA,CASSYSRSAGNGYTF,TGTGCCAGCAGTTACTCGAGGTCGGCAGGGAATGGCTACACCTTC
TRBV16,TRBJ1-2,NA,NA,CASSQSRPANYGYTF,TGTGCCAGCAGCCAATCGAGGCCAGCTAACTATGGCTACACCTTC
TRBV7-9,TRBJ2-7,NA,TRBD2,CASSSGLAGGEQYF,TGTGCCAGCAGCTCCGGACTAGCGGGAGGCGAGCAGTACTTC
TRBV2,TRBJ1-2,once,TRBD1,CASSLDRGFYGYTF,TGTGCCAGCAGTCTGGACAGGGGCTTCTATGGCTACACCTTC
TRBV10-3,TRBJ2-3,NA,NA,CAISAIAGSTDTQYF,TGTGCCATCAGTGCAATCGCGGGGAGCACAGATACGCAGTATTTT
TRBV5-1,TRBJ1-6,NA,NA,CASSLDSPYNSPLHF,TGCGCCAGCAGCTTGGACAGCCCCTATAATTCACCCCTCCACTTT
TRBV19,TRBJ2-7,NA,NA,CASSMPGEGYEQYF,TGTGCCAGTAGTATGCCAGGGGAAGGATACGAGCAGTACTTC
TRBV25-1,TRBJ1-2,NA,NA,CASSDPEGHGYTF,TGTGCCAGCAGTGATCCAGAAGGGCATGGCTACACCTTC
TRBV7-9,TRBJ2-3,NA,TRBD1,CASSPIRTGATDTQYF,TGTGCCAGCAGCCCTATACGGACAGGGGCCACAGATACGCAGTATTTT
TRBV25-1,TRBJ1-2,NA,NA,CASSEYPADGYTF,TGTGCCAGCAGTGAATATCCGGCCGATGGCTACACCTTC
TRBV7-2,TRBJ1-2,NA,NA,CASSLVYRALSGDYGYTF,TGTGCCAGCAGCTTAGTCTACAGGGCCTTATCCGGGGACTATGGCTACACCTTC
TRBV9,TRBJ2-7,NA,TRBD2,CASSGGTSGYEQYF,TGTGCCAGCAGCGGAGGGACTAGCGGCTACGAGCAGTACTTC
TRBV7-8,TRBJ1-1,once,TRBD1,CASSYHYRGPNTEAFF,TGTGCCAGCAGCTACCACTACAGGGGGCCGAACACTGAAGCTTTCTTT
TRBV19,TRBJ1-2,NA,TRBD1,CASSTGQGRDGYTF,TGTGCCAGTAGTACCGGACAGGGGAGGGATGGCTACACCTTC
TRBV11-1,TRBJ1-1,NA,NA,CASSLAKGGIVNTEAFF,TGTGCCAGCAGCTTAGCGAAAGGGGGGATCGTGAACACTGAAGCTTTCTTT
TRBV13,TRBJ2-7,NA,NA,CASSQSSYEQYF,TGTGCCAGCAGCCAGAGCTCCTACGAGCAGTACTTC
TRBV3-1/TRBV3-2,TRBJ2-2,NA,TRBD1,CASSQLTGRDTGELFF,TGTGCCAGCAGCCAGTTGACAGGGAGAGACACCGGGGAGCTGTTTTTT
TRBV11-3,TRBJ2-2,NA,TRBD2,CASSSSGGENTGELFF,TGTGCCAGCAGCTCGAGCGGGGGGGAAAACACCGGGGAGCTGTTTTTT
TRBV25-1,TRBJ1-2,NA,TRBD1,CASSPGGGYGYTF,TGTGCCAGCAGTCCAGGGGGGGGCTATGGCTACACCTTC
TRBV19,TRBJ2-7,NA,NA,CASSDSETTYWEQYF,TGTGCCAGTAGTGACTCGGAGACAACTTACTGGGAGCAGTACTTC
TRBV9,TRBJ2-7,NA,NA,CASSTRGALCEQYF,TGTGCCAGCAGCACGAGGGGGGCTCTTTGCGAGCAGTACTTC
TRBV18,TRBJ2-5,NA,NA,CASSPLVQETQYF,TGTGCCAGCTCACCCCTGGTCCAAGAGACCCAGTACTTC
TRBV25-1,TRBJ1-2,once,NA,CASSEYKGANYGYTF,TGTGCCAGCAGTGAATATAAGGGGGCTAACTATGGCTACACCTTC
TRBV12-3/TRBV12-4,TRBJ1-6,NA,NA,CASSLQGNSPLHF,TGTGCCAGCAGTTTACAGGGTAATTCACCCCTCCACTTT
TRBV15,TRBJ2-7,NA,TRBD1,CATSPGTAYEQYF,TGTGCCACCAGCCCCGGGACAGCCTACGAGCAGTACTTC
TRBV5-4,TRBJ2-7,NA,TRBD2,CASSQETSGGSYEQYF,TGTGCCAGCAGCCAAGAGACTAGCGGGGGCTCCTACGAGCAGTACTTC
TRBV30,TRBJ2-3,NA,NA,CAWSEGDQTDTQYF,TGTGCCTGGAGCGAAGGGGACCAAACAGATACGCAGTATTTT
TRBV19,TRBJ2-5,NA,NA,CASSRTRQETQYF,TGTGCCAGTAGTCGTACTAGACAAGAGACCCAGTACTTC
TRBV2,TRBJ1-4,NA,TRBD1,CASKIGQGDEKLFF,TGTGCCAGCAAAATCGGACAGGGAGACGAAAAACTGTTTTTT
TRBV5-1,TRBJ2-3,once,TRBD1,CASSWTGVKTDTQYF,TGCGCCAGCAGCTGGACAGGGGTAAAAACAGATACGCAGTATTTT
TRBV29-1,TRBJ1-2,NA,NA,CSVDLGFAYGYTF,TGCAGCGTTGATCTGGGCTTCGCTTATGGCTACACCTTC
TRBV19,TRBJ1-1,NA,NA,CASSTLDGMNTEAFF,TGTGCCAGTAGTACCCTCGACGGTATGAACACTGAAGCTTTCTTT
TRBV19,TRBJ2-6,NA,NA,CASSKLAATSLRANVLTF,TGTGCCAGTAGTAAGCTGGCAGCAACCAGTTTGAGGGCCAACGTCCTGACTTTC
TRBV19,TRBJ2-1,NA,TRBD1,CASSIGTGANYNEQFF,TGTGCCAGTAGTATAGGGACAGGGGCCAACTACAATGAGCAGTTCTTC
TRBV5-1,TRBJ2-5,NA,NA,CASSLELLIKETQYF,TGCGCCAGCAGCTTGGAACTTCTGATAAAAGAGACCCAGTACTTC
TRBV7-3,TRBJ1-2,NA,NA,CASSLNSAGASHGYTF,TGTGCCAGCAGCTTAAATTCCGCCGGGGCTTCTCACGGCTACACCTTC
TRBV20-1,TRBJ1-5,NA,NA,CSASPTPQGLMGSQPQHF,TGCAGTGCTAGTCCGACCCCACAGGGATTAATGGGTAGTCAGCCCCAGCATTTT
TRBV3-1/TRBV3-2,TRBJ1-1,once,NA,CASSALRNTEAFF,TGTGCCAGCAGCGCGCTGCGGAACACTGAAGCTTTCTTT
TRBV5-1,TRBJ2-2,NA,NA,CASSLSQGSTGELFF,TGCGCCAGCAGCTTGTCGCAGGGGTCCACCGGGGAGCTGTTTTTT
TRBV10-3,TRBJ1-1,NA,TRBD1,CAISESGTGTNTEAFF,TGTGCCATCAGTGAGTCCGGGACAGGGACGAACACTGAAGCTTTCTTT
TRBV6-5,TRBJ2-1,few,NA,CASRRHNEQFF,TGTGCCAGCAGACGGCACAATGAGCAGTTCTTC
TRBV19,TRBJ1-1,NA,TRBD1,CASSSQGDTEAFF,TGTGCCAGTAGTAGCCAGGGGGACACTGAAGCTTTCTTT
TRBV7-9,TRBJ1-4,NA,TRBD1,CASSSRDRGANEKLFF,TGTGCCAGCAGCTCAAGGGACAGGGGAGCTAATGAAAAACTGTTTTTT